The 20 T cell receptor beta chains presented below share a single source sample, sequenced in a study of technical replicates of blood from a few donors. Profiled with immunoSEQ multiplex PCR; TCRdb holds only in-frame clones, not every one. This table holds roughly 80,000 clones, around 90% found once. What was sequenced was T cells isolated from PBMCs. Receptors were obtained from a human donor in good health.

This rearrangement joins TRBV19 to TRBJ2-2, with D possibly TRBD2 on 6 matching bases. The V and J ends lost 4 bases and 0 bases respectively, with 12 bases between them. This CDR3 has 16 amino acids. Germline V gives CDR1 LNHDA, CDR2 SQIVND (reference sequence). The CDR3 loop is CASSKDSGSNTGELFF. CDR3 DNA: TGTGCCAGTAGTAAGGATAGCGGATCGAACACCGGGGAGCTGTTTTTT.

This chain uses TRBV7-9 with TRBJ2-1; 13 nucleotides align to TRBD2. CDR1 SEHNR and CDR2 FQNEAQ come from the germline V gene (reference sequence). After removal of 5 bases from V and 8 bases from J, the junction contained 6 bases not matched to a gene. CDR3 length equals 15 residues. Here the CDR3 DNA reads TGTGCCAGCAGCCCAACTAGCGGGGGGGCCTATGAGCAGTTCTTC. Translating it yields CASSPTSGGAYEQFF.

This chain links TRBV20-1 with TRBJ2-1; weak D call: TRBD2 (5 bases). Looked up from germline, CDR1 is DFQATT and CDR2 is SNEGSKA (reference sequence). This CDR3 spans 11 amino acids. The V end lost 7 bases, the J end lost 6 bases, and 10 bases lay between the germline ends. The CDR3 sequence: CSVLASNEQFF. In nucleotides, the CDR3 is TGCAGTGTCCTAGCTTCCAATGAGCAGTTCTTC.

This chain links TRBV9 with TRBJ2-1; 10 positions match TRBD2. This CDR3 contains 16 residues. Germline CDR1 and CDR2: SGDLS and YYNGEE. The junction had 5 bases not matched to a gene; V was cut back by 3 bases and J by 2 bases. The CDR3 DNA sequence: TGTGCCAGCAGCGCTAGCGGGGGTCTAACCTACAATGAGCAGTTCTTC. Protein: CASSASGGLTYNEQFF.

CDR3 nucleotide sequence: TGTGCCAGCAGGGAACGAACAGGGACTGAAGCTTTCTTT. This encodes CASRERTGTEAFF. The V gene is TRBV6-4, the J gene TRBJ1-1, with a possible D match to TRBD1 (6 bases). Germline loops: CDR1 MRHNA, CDR2 SNTAGT. V lost 6 bases, J lost 5 bases, and 13 bases lay in between. The CDR3 totals 13 residues.

The rearrangement joins TRBV5-1 to TRBJ2-5, with TRBD2 matching 15 bases. The better agreement between TRBJ2-7 and the DNA end casts doubt on the J call. The CDR3 has 16 residues. CDR1 and CDR2 (germline): SGHRS, YFSETQ. The DNA for the CDR3 is TGCGCCAGCAGCGCAGGACTAGCGGGAGGGGGCTACGAGCAGTACTTC. Its protein is CASSAGLAGGGYEQYF.

V gene TRBV18 combines with J gene TRBJ2-7; the D gene is possibly TRBD2 (7 bases). Trimming took 0 bases from V and 3 from J, leaving 12 bases between them. CDR3 size: 15 residues. Germline values: CDR1 KGHSH, CDR2 LQKENI. The CDR3 reads CASSPPGGPGYEQYF. The DNA for the CDR3 is TGTGCCAGCTCACCACCGGGGGGGCCCGGCTACGAGCAGTACTTC.

On this clone itself: The sample contains more than one DNA sequence encoding this CDR3. The chain uses TRBV7-9 and TRBJ1-2; no clear D gene. The CDR3 totals 13 residues. CDR1 is SEHNR, CDR2 FQNEAQ, per germline (reference sequence). V was pared by 1 base and J by 3 bases, with 6 bases between. This CDR3 is CASSLGGYYGYTF. DNA of the CDR3: TGTGCCAGCAGCTTAGGCGGATACTATGGCTACACCTTC.

For the CDR3, the DNA is TGTGCCAGCAGCCAAGATCATGCCAGTGAAAAACTGTTTTTT. It yields the protein CASSQDHASEKLFF. V gene TRBV14 combines with J gene TRBJ1-4; D not resolved. The CDR3 has 14 residues. With 0 bases removed from V and 7 bases from J, the gap between germline ends came to 9 bases. Per germline, CDR1 SGHDN and CDR2 FVKESK.

V and J are TRBV6-5 and TRBJ2-7; 7 nucleotides agree with TRBD2. Per germline, CDR1 MNHEY and CDR2 SVGAGI. The length of the CDR3 is 14 residues. The V segment lost 0 bases and the J segment 3 bases; nucleotides outside the gene matches: 2. DNA of the CDR3: TGTGCCAGCAGTTACTCAACTAGCGTCTACGAGCAGTACTTC. It encodes CASSYSTSVYEQYF.

The genes are TRBV5-5 and TRBJ2-1; TRBD1 aligns across 12 bases. V shed 4 bases, J shed 10 bases, and the junction held 12 bases outside the gene matches. Germline CDR1 reads SGHKS; CDR2 reads YYEKEE (reference sequence). There are 16 residues in the CDR3. The CDR3: CASSVGPGQGAQEQFF. The DNA of the CDR3 is TGTGCCAGCAGCGTGGGACCGGGACAGGGGGCCCAAGAGCAGTTCTTC.

This chain uses TRBV5-3 with TRBJ2-7, with TRBD2 as a possible D gene (6 bases). TRBV5-3 is an open reading frame whose function is uncertain. The V end lost 4 bases, the J end lost 6 bases, and 14 bases lay between the germline ends. This CDR3 contains 13 residues. CDR3 DNA sequence: TGTGCCAGAAGCCTCCCGCAGCGGGTCGAGCAGTACTTC. Its translation is CARSLPQRVEQYF.

This clone was seen only once. The chain uses TRBV6-6 and TRBJ2-5; tentatively, D is TRBD2 (5 bases). The germline CDR1 and CDR2 sequences are MNHNY and SVGAGI (reference sequence). Trimming cost V 7 bases and J 1 base, with 7 bases left between them. CDR3 length: 12 amino acids. CDR3 loop: CASKGAQETQYF. CDR3 in DNA: TGTGCCAGCAAGGGAGCCCAAGAGACCCAGTACTTC.

This clone was detected only once. V usage is TRBV14 and J usage is TRBJ2-7; 8 nucleotides match TRBD1. This CDR3 has 16 residues. Germline loops: CDR1 SGHDN, CDR2 FVKESK. The trim removed 0 bases at V and 5 bases at J, leaving 9 bases unmatched. In DNA, the CDR3 is TGTGCCAGCAGCCAAGAACCCGGACAGGGTATCCACGAGCAGTACTTC. Amino acids: CASSQEPGQGIHEQYF.

V is TRBV4-1 and J is TRBJ1-1, with D maybe TRBD1 (5 bases). The germline V gene encodes CDR1 MGHRA and CDR2 YSYEKL. V lost 0 bases and J lost 0, with 11 bases in between. This CDR3 spans 16 amino acids. CDR3 in DNA: TGCGCCAGCAGCCAAGAAGGAAGGGGCTTGAACACTGAAGCTTTCTTT. Amino acids: CASSQEGRGLNTEAFF.

V and J are TRBV28 and TRBJ1-5; D unresolved. The CDR3 totals 11 residues. Trimming pared 6 bases from V and 4 bases from J, leaving 4 bases between. Germline CDR1 reads MDHEN; CDR2 reads SYDVKM. CDR3 in amino acids: CASSQNQPQHF. DNA of the CDR3: TGTGCCAGCAGCCAAAATCAGCCCCAGCATTTT.

The gene calls are TRBV4-1 and TRBJ2-5, with 10 bases identical to TRBD2. Trimming at V came to 1 base and at J to 4 bases, leaving 9 bases not matched to a gene. CDR1 is MGHRA and CDR2 is YSYEKL in the germline V gene. The CDR3 contains 17 residues. CDR3 sequence reads: CASSQGGQRGGPETQYF. The CDR3 nucleotides read TGCGCCAGCAGCCAAGGCGGTCAGCGGGGGGGCCCAGAGACCCAGTACTTC.

This clone is a singleton in its sample. Here the CDR3 reads CASSFDRGLGFTEAFF. For the CDR3, the DNA is TGTGCCAGCAGCTTCGACAGGGGGCTGGGCTTCACTGAAGCTTTCTTT. V and J are TRBV5-4 and TRBJ1-1, with 10 bases aligning to TRBD1. CDR1 and CDR2 (germline): SGHNT, YYREEE (reference sequence). The CDR3 extends over 16 amino acids. V dropped 2 bases and J dropped 4; count of bases not matched to a gene: 8.

This chain joins TRBV4-2 and TRBJ1-2; D is unresolved. V lost 0 bases, J lost 5 bases, and 16 bases lay in between. Germline CDR1 reads LGHNA; CDR2 reads YNFKEQ. The CDR3 consists of 16 residues. The CDR3 spells CASSQELSADFYGYTF. The CDR3 coding sequence is TGTGCCAGCAGCCAAGAACTTTCGGCGGACTTTTATGGCTACACCTTC.

The V call is TRBV5-1, the J call TRBJ1-1; tentatively, D is TRBD1 (6 bases). V was cut by 6 bases and J by 4 bases, with 16 bases left in between. Germline assignment: CDR1 SGHRS and CDR2 YFSETQ. The CDR3 has 14 residues. CDR3 DNA: TGCGCCAGCACCCTGGGGGGGGCGGGCACTGAAGCTTTCTTT. Residues: CASTLGGAGTEAFF.